The entry that follows covers one T cell receptor (beta chain) sequence. No antigen is known for it. The primer mix had 60 Vbeta and 13 Jbeta primers. TCRdb's copy holds only in-frame clones and misses some; the assay was immunoSEQ multiplex PCR. This table holds 63,000 or so clones. The sample originates from a study of cytomegalovirus exposure and HLA in healthy donors. The CDR3 consists of 16 residues. Germline V gene lookup returns CDR1 MNHNY and CDR2 SVGAGI (reference sequence). Trimming removed 5 bases from V and 2 bases from J, with 18 bases in between. Findings of the study overall: In a later analysis, CMV-associated beta chains were mostly HLA-associated, it appeared. In a later analysis, DRB1 alleles had the most associated TCRs; HLA-C alleles the fewest. Presence/absence analyses supposed approximately even sequencing depth among donors.

Sequenced material: PBMCs. This sequence was found in a boy younger than 18 in good health and CMV-seronegative. The genes are TRBV6-6 and TRBJ1-1, with no clear D. CDR3 sequence: CASSPVAGASNTEAFF. The CDR3 DNA reads TGTGCCAGCAGTCCCGTGGCGGGCGCGTCCAACACTGAAGCTTTCTTT.